The clone carrying this T cell receptor (beta chain) came up a few times. The sample comes from a study of patients and donors after allogeneic stem cell transplantation. CDR3 size: 15 residues. With 1 base removed from V and 4 bases from J, the gap between germline ends came to 16 bases. From germline, CDR1 is DFQATT and CDR2 SNEGSKA (reference sequence). One entry per CDR3 protein, called by TCRdb with MiXCR from the RT-PCR reads. The sample consists of about 24,000 distinct CDR3 sequences, roughly 43% of them appearing once. The V gene is TRBV20-1, the J gene TRBJ1-1; D not resolved. The receptor was isolated from a human donor who was either an allogeneic HSCT recipient or a stem cell or donor lymphocyte infusion donor (not recorded which). It is not recorded whose cells these are; they may come from a transplant donor. The sample was blood, either unsorted or a sorted T cell fraction (not recorded which). Here the CDR3 DNA reads TGCAGTGCTAGAGTGTTATACGGGGTTCCCACTGAAGCTTTCTTT. It translates to CSARVLYGVPTEAFF.